Listed below are T cell receptor beta chains from one sample, sequenced in a study of CD8 T cells in ankylosing spondylitis. TCRdb re-called the 5' RACE reads with MiXCR, one entry per CDR3 protein. In the table there are 750,000 to 850,000 distinct CDR3 sequences, 10% to 15% of which are singletons. Material for sequencing was blood, either unsorted or a sorted T cell fraction (not recorded which). Every receptor here comes from a male donor with ankylosing spondylitis. CDR3s include the opening cysteine and the closing phenylalanine or tryptophan. The D gene is left open where the match is weak. Clone size is given for some rows only: seen once, a few or many times, or a class if the clone is expanded.

v_gene	d_gene	abundance	j_gene	CDR3nt	CDR3aa
TRBV20-1	-	-	TRBJ2-2	TGCAGTGCCCGCGGCCTTTTGGAGCTGTTTTTT	CSARGLLELFF
TRBV6-5	-	-	TRBJ2-4	TGTGCCAGCAGTCCGACGGGCGACATTCAGTACTTC	CASSPTGDIQYF
TRBV25-1	-	-	TRBJ2-7	TGTGCCAGCAGTGAATTCGGGACAATAGGTTACGAGCAGTACTTC	CASSEFGTIGYEQYF
TRBV6-5	TRBD2	-	TRBJ2-1	TGTGCCAGCAGTTCGGGACTAGCGAAGGGCAATGAGCAGTTCTTC	CASSSGLAKGNEQFF
TRBV7-2	-	-	TRBJ1-1	TGTGCCAGCAGCTCTCAGGGACGTTTGACTGAAGCTTTCTTT	CASSSQGRLTEAFF
TRBV7-2	TRBD1	-	TRBJ1-1	TGTGCCAGCAGCCCCCACCGGGACAGGTCTCCTGAAGCTTTCTTT	CASSPHRDRSPEAFF
TRBV5-1	-	many	TRBJ2-3	TGCGCCAGCAGCGGGGACGCCGGCACAGATACGCAGTATTTT	CASSGDAGTDTQYF
TRBV7-2	TRBD1	-	TRBJ1-1	TGTGCCAGCAGCTTAGACCAAGGGGGCCGGACTGAAGCTTTCTTT	CASSLDQGGRTEAFF
TRBV5-1	-	few	TRBJ1-6	TGCGCCAGCAGCTTGTTCGGACGGGATAATTCACCCCTCCACTTT	CASSLFGRDNSPLHF
TRBV4-3	-	-	TRBJ2-3	TGCGCCAGCAGCCAAGAGGAGGTCACAGATACGCAGTATTTT	CASSQEEVTDTQYF
TRBV12-3/TRBV12-4	-	many	TRBJ2-2	TGTGCCAGCAAGAGCCAAACGAACACCGGGGAGCTGTTTTTT	CASKSQTNTGELFF
TRBV7-6	-	few	TRBJ1-6	TGTGCCAGCAGCCACAGGGTCAGCTCCTATAATTCACCCCTCCACTTT	CASSHRVSSYNSPLHF
TRBV5-1	-	many	TRBJ2-1	TGCGCCAGCAGCTTGGCCGGGCAGGGGTGGGACAATGAGCAGTTCTTC	CASSLAGQGWDNEQFF
TRBV7-2	-	-	TRBJ2-5	TGTGCCAGCAGCTCCGGGTTAGAGACCCAGTACTTC	CASSSGLETQYF
TRBV4-2	-	many	TRBJ2-1	TGTGCCAGCAGCCAAGTGACTAGTCGGGAGCAGTTCTTC	CASSQVTSREQFF
TRBV19	TRBD2	-	TRBJ2-5	TGTGCCAGTAGTCCCCCGGGACTAGCGCCAGAGACCCAGTACTTC	CASSPPGLAPETQYF
TRBV18	-	-	TRBJ2-5	TGTGCCAGCTCCGGAACGGGTCGCCAAGAGACCCAGTACTTC	CASSGTGRQETQYF
TRBV28	-	-	TRBJ2-2	TGTGCCAGCAGTTTGGATCGGGGGTATACCACCGGGGAGCTGTTTTTT	CASSLDRGYTTGELFF
TRBV20-1	-	few	TRBJ2-7	TGCAGTGCTAGAGATCGGGACGGACTTGGTGAGCAGTACTTC	CSARDRDGLGEQYF
TRBV6-2/TRBV6-3	TRBD1	-	TRBJ2-1	TGTGCCACCTTTTGGTACCCGGGACAGGGGGCCGATGAGCAGTTCTTC	CATFWYPGQGADEQFF
TRBV4-3	-	few	TRBJ1-4	TGCGCCAGCAGCCAGCAGGGAAGGGGTGAAAAACTGTTTTTT	CASSQQGRGEKLFF
TRBV5-1	-	few	TRBJ2-1	TGCGCCAGCAGCCACCGGGACACGGTAGGCAATGAGCAGTTCTTC	CASSHRDTVGNEQFF
TRBV20-1	-	few	TRBJ2-2	TGCAGTGCTAGAGATTTACAGCGGGCGCCCACCGGGGAGCTGTTTTTT	CSARDLQRAPTGELFF
TRBV12-3/TRBV12-4	TRBD2	many	TRBJ2-2	TGTGCCAGCAGTCGACTAGCGGGGACCGGGGAGCTGTTTTTT	CASSRLAGTGELFF
TRBV28	-	few	TRBJ1-6	TGTGCCAGCAGTTTGGGTCTCGGGCGGTCACCCCTCCACTTT	CASSLGLGRSPLHF
TRBV5-1	TRBD1	few	TRBJ1-2	TGCGCCAGCAGCTTCAACAGGGGTGCTGGTGGCTACACCTTC	CASSFNRGAGGYTF
TRBV4-2	TRBD2	-	TRBJ2-3	TGTGCCAGCAGCCCTTATGAGGGAGCGGGAGGTAGGACAGATACGCAGTATTTT	CASSPYEGAGGRTDTQYF
TRBV11-1	TRBD2	-	TRBJ2-5	TGTGCCAGCACCACGGGACTAGCGGGGGTCCAAGAGACCCAGTACTTC	CASTTGLAGVQETQYF
TRBV6-1	-	few	TRBJ1-5	TGTGCCAGCAGTCCCCCCCGAGACGATCAGCCCCAGCATTTT	CASSPPRDDQPQHF
TRBV29-1	-	many	TRBJ1-1	TGCAGCGTTGAGAAGGGGTTGAACACTGAAGCTTTCTTT	CSVEKGLNTEAFF
TRBV4-1	TRBD1	few	TRBJ2-1	TGCGCCAGCAGCCAAGATAGGATAGGGGGCAAGTTCTTC	CASSQDRIGGKFF
TRBV5-1	-	-	TRBJ1-6	TGCGCCAGCAGCTTGGGCGGGATTGCACGGTCACCCCTCCACTTT	CASSLGGIARSPLHF
TRBV2	-	many	TRBJ1-4	TGTGCCAGCAAGGTCTCCGGAGTACTGTTTTTT	CASKVSGVLFF
TRBV24-1	TRBD1	-	TRBJ2-5	TGTGCCACCAGTGAGCACAGGGGTACCGAGACCCAGTACTTC	CATSEHRGTETQYF
TRBV7-2	-	-	TRBJ1-1	TGTGCCAGCAGCTTAGCGCACGGGGCTGAAGCTTTCTTT	CASSLAHGAEAFF
TRBV27	-	-	TRBJ1-5	TGTGCCAGCAGTTTAAGGCAGCACAATCAGCCCCAGCATTTT	CASSLRQHNQPQHF
TRBV5-4	-	-	TRBJ1-2	TGTGCCAGCAGCTTGGCCAACTCTAACTATGGCTACACCTTC	CASSLANSNYGYTF
TRBV7-2	-	-	TRBJ2-1	TGTGCCAGCAGCTTCCCAGGGTTTGAGCAGTTCTTC	CASSFPGFEQFF
TRBV4-3	TRBD1	-	TRBJ2-7	TGCGCCAGCAGCCAAATTCCGGGACAGACTACCTACGAGCAGTACTTC	CASSQIPGQTTYEQYF
TRBV7-7	TRBD2	many	TRBJ2-2	TGTGAGGGACTAGCGGGGACGAGAAACACCGGGGAGCTGTTTTTT	CEGLAGTRNTGELFF
TRBV20-1	-	many	TRBJ2-1	TGCAGTGCAAGAGTCTCTGGCAATGAGCAGTTCTTC	CSARVSGNEQFF
TRBV6-2/TRBV6-3	-	few	TRBJ2-1	TGTGCCAGCAGTTACCCCCTCGATGAGCAGTTCTTC	CASSYPLDEQFF
TRBV7-3	-	few	TRBJ1-1	TGTGCCAGCAGCTTTCTAGAAGGGACTGAAGCTTTCTTT	CASSFLEGTEAFF
TRBV6-5	-	-	TRBJ1-2	TGTGCCAGCAGTTACGGGCTTGACAAGGCAGGCCATGGCTACACCTTC	CASSYGLDKAGHGYTF
TRBV20-1	TRBD1	few	TRBJ2-5	TGCAGTGCCGAGGCCTCGGGGTACAGGGGGCGGGAAGGGACCCAGTACTTC	CSAEASGYRGREGTQYF
TRBV6-2/TRBV6-3	TRBD1	-	TRBJ2-1	TGTGCCAGCAGCCCAATCCGCGACAGGGGGCGGACTCTTTTCCCCAATGAGCAGTTCTTC	CASSPIRDRGRTLFPNEQFF
TRBV4-2	TRBD2	-	TRBJ2-1	TGTGCCAGCAGCCAAGCGACTAGCGGGAGCTACAATGAGCAGTTCTTC	CASSQATSGSYNEQFF
TRBV27	-	few	TRBJ2-3	TGTGCCAGCACTGGGGCCTACGCGGGGACGCAGTATTTT	CASTGAYAGTQYF
TRBV20-1	-	-	TRBJ1-3	TGCAGTGCTAGTGACGGCTGGGGAAACACCATATATTTT	CSASDGWGNTIYF
TRBV11-2	TRBD2	many	TRBJ2-1	TGTGCCAGCAGCTTAGGGAGTAGCGGGACTGGCGATGAGCAGTTCTTC	CASSLGSSGTGDEQFF
TRBV6-1	TRBD2	-	TRBJ2-1	TGTGCCAGCAGCACAAGTCTAGCGGGGCTATACAATGAGCAGTTCTTC	CASSTSLAGLYNEQFF
TRBV6-6	-	-	TRBJ1-2	TGTGCCAGCAGTTACGCCCATGACTATGGCTACACCTTC	CASSYAHDYGYTF
TRBV5-1	-	many	TRBJ1-1	TGCGCCAGCGGCCCCCTGAACACTGAAGCTTTCTTT	CASGPLNTEAFF